This T cell receptor (beta chain) was identified in a study of T cell responses to AZD1222 COVID-19 vaccine. Regarding the study as a whole: Mapped onto spike, vaccine-associated CD4 TCRs spanned it and were dominant at 160-218 and 743-854. As reported, nearly half of all spike-specific TCRs target variant regions that are unmutated. Spike-specific TCRs gained breadth and depth after people received two AZD1222 doses.

As to this clone: Its antigen is still unknown.

The table came from immunoSEQ multiplex PCR; TCRdb's copy has only in-frame clones and leaves some out. The table includes under 95,000 clones, roughly 89% detected once. Trimming pared 3 bases from V and 5 bases from J, leaving 11 bases between. Germline loops: CDR1 KGHSH, CDR2 LQKENI. The CDR3 loop spans 13 amino acids. The rearrangement links TRBV18 to TRBJ2-7; no reliable D call. The sequence was collected from an adult in good health. The input for sequencing was peripheral blood, taken on day 0 of AZD1222 vaccination. This CDR3 reads CASSPEFLDEQYF. The CDR3, as DNA: TGTGCCAGCTCACCGGAATTCCTCGACGAGCAGTACTTC.